Following are 7 T cell receptor beta chains from one sample sequenced in a study of shared clonotypes between healthy human individuals. The table came from immunoSEQ multiplex PCR; TCRdb's copy has only in-frame clones and leaves some out. The repertoire holds about 580,000 clones, with 98% as singletons. The naive CD8 fraction comprised CD45RO-negative cells positively selected for CCR7 and excluded terminally differentiated effector memory CD45RA+ cells. The sequencing sample was made of naive CD8+ T cells sorted from blood. The receptors stem from a man between 25 and 39 years old in good health.

CDR3 sequence (DNA): TGTGCCAGCAGTGGGACAGTAGCTACCTACGAGCAGTACTTC. Encoded protein: CASSGTVATYEQYF. The chain employs TRBV2 and TRBJ2-7, with a possible D match to TRBD1 (6 bases). V was trimmed by 4 bases and J by 2 bases, leaving 12 bases between them. CDR3 length: 14 amino acids. Germline V CDR1 and CDR2: SNHLY, FYNNEI. The full variable domain, completed using reference TRBV2 and TRBJ2-7, is EPEVTQTPSHQVTQMGQEVILRCVPISNHLYFYWYRQILGQKVEFLVSFYNNEISEKSEIFDDQFSVERPDGSNFTLKIRSTKLEDSAMYFCASSGTVATYEQYFGPGTRLTVT.

As for this clone: The identical CDR3 is also encoded by other nucleotide sequences in the sample. The chain couples TRBV27 to TRBJ2-7; no definite D call. Germline lookup yields CDR1 MNHEY and CDR2 SMNVEV (reference sequence). Deletions cut 3 bases from V and 0 bases from J, with 6 bases between. This CDR3 spans 13 amino acids. CDR3 coding DNA: TGTGCCAGCAGTTTGATCGGCTCCTACGAGCAGTACTTC. It is translated as CASSLIGSYEQYF.

This rearrangement joins TRBV9 to TRBJ2-1; D uncertain. CDR1 SGDLS and CDR2 YYNGEE come from the germline V gene. The CDR3 has 11 amino acids. V lost 7 bases and J lost 7, with 9 bases in between. Written as DNA, the CDR3 is TGTGCCAGCCAACGAAATAATGAGCAGTTCTTC. Translating gives CASQRNNEQFF.

The V call is TRBV19, the J call TRBJ2-1; 10 bases map to TRBD2. Germline values: CDR1 LNHDA, CDR2 SQIVND (reference sequence). Trimming at V came to 1 base and at J to 9 bases, leaving 6 bases not matched to a gene. This CDR3 region has 15 residues. CDR3 amino acids: CASSIGGLAYSEQFF. The CDR3 DNA reads as TGTGCCAGTAGTATAGGGGGACTAGCGTATAGTGAGCAGTTCTTC.

The rearrangement links TRBV7-8 to TRBJ2-7; TRBD1 agrees at 7 bases. The CDR3 runs 15 residues. The junction had 7 bases not matched to a gene; V was cut back by 3 bases and J by 2 bases. Germline V gives CDR1 SGHVS, CDR2 FQNEAQ. Here the CDR3 DNA reads TGTGCCAGCAGCTTGGCCCTGACAGGGACCTACGAGCAGTACTTC. This sequence encodes CASSLALTGTYEQYF.

V usage is TRBV29-1 and J usage is TRBJ2-7; 10 bases match TRBD2. This CDR3 spans 18 amino acids. Germline V gene data show CDR1 as SQVTM and CDR2 as ANQGSEA. After removal of 4 bases from V and 5 bases from J, the junction contained 20 bases not matched to a gene. In DNA form, the CDR3 reads TGCAGCGTTGCGGTATCTAGCGGGAGTTTACCCCCATCCGACGAGCAGTACTTC. As protein: CSVAVSSGSLPPSDEQYF.

The chain's CDR3 is CASSLRDRGSGELFF. The CDR3 DNA sequence: TGTGCCAGCAGCCTGCGGGACAGGGGCTCCGGGGAGCTGTTTTTT. V gene TRBV27 combines with J gene TRBJ2-2, with 10 bases fitting TRBD1. Germline V lookup: CDR1 MNHEY, CDR2 SMNVEV (reference sequence). The junction had 7 bases not matched to a gene; V was cut back by 6 bases and J by 6 bases. This CDR3 has 15 residues.